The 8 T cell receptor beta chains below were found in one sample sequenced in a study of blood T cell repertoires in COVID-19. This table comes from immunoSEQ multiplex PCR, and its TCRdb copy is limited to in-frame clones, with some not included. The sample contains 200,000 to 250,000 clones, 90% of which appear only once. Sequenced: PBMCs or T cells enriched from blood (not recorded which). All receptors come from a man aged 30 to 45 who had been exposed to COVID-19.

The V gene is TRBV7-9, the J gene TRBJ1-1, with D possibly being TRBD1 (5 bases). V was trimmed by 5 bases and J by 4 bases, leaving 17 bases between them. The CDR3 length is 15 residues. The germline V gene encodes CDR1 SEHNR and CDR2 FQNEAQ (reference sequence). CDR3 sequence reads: CASSLGGRKGTEAFF. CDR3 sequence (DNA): TGTGCCAGCAGCCTGGGGGGGAGGAAGGGCACTGAAGCTTTCTTT.

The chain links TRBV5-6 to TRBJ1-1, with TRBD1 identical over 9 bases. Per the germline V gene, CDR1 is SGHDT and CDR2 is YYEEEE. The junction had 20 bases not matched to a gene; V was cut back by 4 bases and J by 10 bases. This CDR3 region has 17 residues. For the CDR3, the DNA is TGTGCCAGCAGCCAACCTATGACTAGACAGGGGGAAATGGGAGCTTTCTTT. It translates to CASSQPMTRQGEMGAFF.

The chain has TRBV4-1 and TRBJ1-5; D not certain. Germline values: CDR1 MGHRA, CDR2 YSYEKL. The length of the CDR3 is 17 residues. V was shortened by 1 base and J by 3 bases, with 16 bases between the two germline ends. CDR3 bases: TGCGCCAGCAGCCAAGGCGAAGCGCGCGGATTCAATCAGCCCCAGCATTTT. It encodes CASSQGEARGFNQPQHF.

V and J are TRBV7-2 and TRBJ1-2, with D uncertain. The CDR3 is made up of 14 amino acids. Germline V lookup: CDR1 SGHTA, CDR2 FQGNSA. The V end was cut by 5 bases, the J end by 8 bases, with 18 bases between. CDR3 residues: CASSPVRVGGGYTF. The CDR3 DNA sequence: TGTGCCAGCAGCCCGGTACGGGTAGGAGGCGGCTACACCTTC. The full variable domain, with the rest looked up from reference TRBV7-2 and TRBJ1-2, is GAGVSQSPSNKVTEKGKDVELRCDPISGHTALYWYRQSLGQGLEFLIYFQGNSAPDKSGLPSDRFSAERTGGSVSTLTIQRTQQEDSAVYLCASSPVRVGGGYTFGSGTRLTVV.

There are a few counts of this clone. In DNA, the CDR3 is TGTGCCAGCTCACCTGCACAGGGGACAGATGGGAACACCATATATTTT. Translating gives CASSPAQGTDGNTIYF. This chain connects TRBV18 to TRBJ1-3, with TRBD1 identical over 7 bases. This CDR3 spans 16 amino acids. Looked up from germline, CDR1 is KGHSH and CDR2 is LQKENI. Trimming took 3 bases from V and 7 from J; bases not matched to a gene: 12. The full variable domain, its missing parts supplied by reference TRBV18 and TRBJ1-3, is NAGVMQNPRHLVRRRGQEARLRCSPMKGHSHVYWYRQLPEEGLKFMVYLQKENIIDESGMPKERFSAEFPKEGPSILRIQQVVRGDSAAYFCASSPAQGTDGNTIYFGEGSWLTVV.

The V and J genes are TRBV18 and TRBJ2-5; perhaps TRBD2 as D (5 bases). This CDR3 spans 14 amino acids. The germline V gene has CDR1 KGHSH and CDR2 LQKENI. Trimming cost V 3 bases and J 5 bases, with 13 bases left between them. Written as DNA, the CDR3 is TGTGCCAGCTCACCCTCCCTAGCTTTCGAGACCCAGTACTTC. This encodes CASSPSLAFETQYF.

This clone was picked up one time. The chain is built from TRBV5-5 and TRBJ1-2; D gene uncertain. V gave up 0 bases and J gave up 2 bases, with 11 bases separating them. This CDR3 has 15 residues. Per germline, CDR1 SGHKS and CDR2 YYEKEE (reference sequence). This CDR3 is CASSLAVMRNYGYTF. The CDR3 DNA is TGTGCCAGCAGCTTGGCGGTGATGCGAAACTATGGCTACACCTTC.

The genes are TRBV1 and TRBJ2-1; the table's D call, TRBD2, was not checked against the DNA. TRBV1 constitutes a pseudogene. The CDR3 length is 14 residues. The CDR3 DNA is TGCACCAGCAGCCAATTTAAAATCGGCAATGAGCAGTTCTTC. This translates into CTSSQFKIGNEQFF.